The 27 T cell receptor beta chains below were found in one sample sequenced in a study of T-cell reconstitution after alpha-beta-depleted transplantation in children. Unique molecular identifiers were used to barcode this TCRbeta library. TCRdb itself ran the PCR reads through MiXCR, one entry per CDR3 protein. The repertoire holds around 440,000 distinct CDR3 sequences, with about 16% as singletons. Sample: PBMCs, mostly from graft donor cells, taken 360 days after TCRalphabeta/CD19-depleted stem cell transplant. The origin of the receptors is a boy younger than two who had a stem cell transplant for Wiskott-Aldrich syndrome, so the T cells may come from the graft donor.

This clonotype was detected only a few times. This chain links TRBV24-1 with TRBJ2-5; 7 bases align to TRBD1. The CDR3 is 15 amino acids. CDR1 and CDR2 from the germline V gene are KGHDR and SFDVKD. V was clipped by 3 bases and J by 2 bases; unmatched bases: 5. CDR3 sequence (DNA): TGTGCCACCAGTGATCCGGACAGGTATCAAGAGACCCAGTACTTC. Residues: CATSDPDRYQETQYF.

This chain links TRBV7-9 with TRBJ1-2; possible D gene TRBD1, 6 bases. V lost 3 bases, J lost 2 bases, and 13 bases lay in between. The germline V gene encodes CDR1 SEHNR and CDR2 FQNEAQ (reference sequence). There are 15 residues in the CDR3. DNA for the CDR3: TGTGCCAGCAGCTTTCGGGGGGCGCGAAACTATGGCTACACCTTC. It yields the protein CASSFRGARNYGYTF.

The table lists this clonotype with a few counts. V is TRBV12-3 or TRBV12-4 and J is TRBJ2-2; D may be TRBD2 (6 bases). The CDR3 contains 16 residues. V lost 2 bases, J lost 3 bases, and 13 bases lay in between. The CDR3, as DNA: TGTGCCAGCAGTTTACGCGGAGGGGTGGACACCGGGGAGCTGTTTTTT. Translating it yields CASSLRGGVDTGELFF.

This clonotype occurred a few times. CDR3 bases: TGTGCCAGCACCACCGGGACTAGCTTTTACAATGAGCAGTTCTTC. Protein product: CASTTGTSFYNEQFF. This chain uses TRBV9 with TRBJ2-1; 9 bases fit TRBD2. Losses at the gene ends were 6 bases for V and 4 bases for J; bases not matched to a gene: 8. CDR1 is SGDLS and CDR2 is YYNGEE in the germline V gene. CDR3 size: 15 residues.

V and J are TRBV14 and TRBJ2-7; possibly TRBD1 for D (6 bases). V lost 2 bases to trimming and J lost 2 bases, with 10 bases between them. Per germline, CDR1 SGHDN and CDR2 FVKESK. This CDR3 is 14 amino acids long. This CDR3 reads CASSQKQGPYEQYF. DNA for the CDR3: TGTGCCAGCAGCCAAAAACAGGGCCCCTACGAGCAGTACTTC. Looking up the rest from reference TRBV14 and TRBJ2-7 gives the full variable domain: EAGVTQFPSHSVIEKGQTVTLRCDPISGHDNLYWYRRVMGKEIKFLLHFVKESKQDESGMPNNRFLAERTGGTYSTLKVQPAELEDSGVYFCASSQKQGPYEQYFGPGTRLTVT.

This clonotype came up many times. The chain is built from TRBV6-1 and TRBJ2-3; TRBD1 agrees at 8 bases. Germline trimming cut 6 bases from V and 8 bases from J; bases unmatched to any gene: 4. The V gene's germline CDR1 is MNHNS and CDR2 SASEGT. The CDR3 is 12 residues long. The CDR3 DNA is TGTGCCAGCAGGGACAGGGCTTCTACGCAGTATTTT. Translated: CASRDRASTQYF.

This clonotype was found a few times. V usage is TRBV20-1 and J usage is TRBJ2-1, with TRBD1 matching over 9 bases. The trim removed 1 base at V and 3 bases at J, leaving 13 bases unmatched. The CDR3 extends over 18 amino acids. CDR1 is DFQATT and CDR2 is SNEGSKA in the germline V gene (reference sequence). The CDR3 loop is CSARGGAVGTGYYNEQFF. As DNA, the CDR3 is TGCAGTGCTAGAGGCGGTGCGGTAGGGACAGGGTACTACAATGAGCAGTTCTTC.

V and J are TRBV5-1 and TRBJ2-1; the match to TRBD2 covers 11 bases. Trimming took 5 bases from V and 12 from J; bases not matched to a gene: 16. Germline V gene sequence: CDR1 SGHRS, CDR2 YFSETQ. This CDR3 is 16 amino acids long. Written as DNA, the CDR3 is TGCGCCAGCAGTGAATCACCGGGACTAGCGGTCTTTGTGCAGTTCTTC. Translating it yields CASSESPGLAVFVQFF.

The chain is built from TRBV20-1 and TRBJ1-1; D is uncertain. CDR1 and CDR2 from the germline V gene are DFQATT and SNEGSKA (reference sequence). Trimming took 0 bases from V and 4 from J, leaving 6 bases between them. This CDR3 region has 12 residues. CDR3 bases: TGCAGTGCTAGAGAGGGCAGCACTGAAGCTTTCTTT. Protein product: CSAREGSTEAFF.

This clonotype was found many times. V and J are TRBV10-3 and TRBJ1-1, with TRBD1 matching over 7 bases. The CDR3 has 15 amino acids. The J segment lost 0 bases and the V segment lost 7 bases, leaving 8 bases of the junction unmatched. The germline V gene encodes CDR1 ENHRY and CDR2 SYGVKD. This CDR3 reads CAIKGTAIMNTEAFF. As DNA, the CDR3 is TGTGCCATCAAGGGGACAGCTATCATGAACACTGAAGCTTTCTTT.

This clonotype was recorded a few times. The chain employs TRBV24-1 and TRBJ2-3; D ambiguous. V shed 3 bases and J shed 4 bases, with 7 bases lying between them. Germline-derived CDR1 and CDR2 are KGHDR and SFDVKD. The CDR3 runs to 13 residues. The CDR3 loop reads CATSDLPADTQYF. CDR3 DNA: TGTGCCACCAGTGATCTCCCCGCAGATACGCAGTATTTT.

V gene TRBV28 combines with J gene TRBJ2-4; 10 nucleotides agree with TRBD1. The germline V gene has CDR1 MDHEN and CDR2 SYDVKM. Trimming at V came to 6 bases and at J to 0 bases, leaving 8 bases not matched to a gene. The CDR3 is 17 residues long. This CDR3 is CASRNRDRGIAKNIQYF. The DNA of the CDR3 is TGTGCCAGCAGAAACCGGGACAGGGGAATAGCCAAAAACATTCAGTACTTC.

This clonotype was counted between two and nine times. The chain links TRBV7-9 to TRBJ1-1; no clear D. Per germline, CDR1 SEHNR and CDR2 FQNEAQ (reference sequence). Trimming pared 5 bases from V and 2 bases from J, leaving 15 bases between. The CDR3 consists of 15 residues. The CDR3 sequence: CASSPTDLANTEAFF. CDR3 in DNA: TGTGCCAGCAGCCCGACGGACCTGGCAAACACTGAAGCTTTCTTT.

The J gene is TRBJ2-5, the V gene TRBV18; D unclear. Trimming stripped 3 bases from V and 1 base from J, with 9 bases between. The CDR3 sequence is 14 residues long. CDR1 KGHSH and CDR2 LQKENI come from the germline V gene. The CDR3 here is CASSPNRLQETQYF. In DNA form, the CDR3 reads TGTGCCAGCTCACCTAACAGACTCCAAGAGACCCAGTACTTC.

The chain carries TRBV20-1 and TRBJ2-7; 10 bases agree with TRBD2. This CDR3 has 17 amino acids. CDR1 DFQATT and CDR2 SNEGSKA come from the germline V gene (reference sequence). V shed 3 bases and J 2 bases; nucleotides not matched to a gene: 13. CDR3 coding DNA: TGCAGTGCTAGGGCTAGCGGGAGTCTAAGCCTTGCCTACGAGCAGTACTTC. As protein: CSARASGSLSLAYEQYF.

This clonotype was observed a few times. This chain joins TRBV12-3 or TRBV12-4 and TRBJ2-7; TRBD1 aligns across 9 bases. The CDR3 runs to 13 residues. Trimming cost V 5 bases and J 3 bases; bases outside gene matches: 2. In DNA, the CDR3 is TGTGCCAGCAGTCGGGGACAGGGCTACGAGCAGTACTTC. The encoded protein is CASSRGQGYEQYF.

This clonotype was detected only a few times. The V gene is TRBV5-1, the J gene TRBJ2-7; 13 bases agree with TRBD2. CDR3 length: 15 residues. Germline CDR1 and CDR2: SGHRS and YFSETQ. J was trimmed by 2 bases and V by 6 bases; bases with no gene match: 5. The CDR3 sequence: CASNAGLAGAYEQYF. CDR3 sequence (DNA): TGCGCCAGCAACGCCGGACTAGCGGGAGCCTACGAGCAGTACTTC.

This clonotype showed up just a few times. V usage is TRBV12-3 or TRBV12-4 and J usage is TRBJ2-1, with 8 bases aligning to TRBD2. The V gene end was trimmed by 4 bases and the J gene end by 3 bases; junction bases not matched to a gene: 5. The CDR3 runs 15 residues. The CDR3 sequence is CASSSGRGGYNEQFF. The CDR3 DNA follows: TGTGCCAGCAGTTCTGGTCGGGGGGGCTACAATGAGCAGTTCTTC.

V usage is TRBV11-2 and J usage is TRBJ1-2, with D unresolved. This CDR3 comprises 13 residues. Germline V CDR1 and CDR2: SGHAT, FQNNGV. The V end was cut by 6 bases, the J end by 6 bases, with 14 bases between. The CDR3: CASSSRRGHGYTF. The DNA for the CDR3 is TGTGCCAGCAGTTCCCGCCGGGGTCATGGCTACACCTTC.

The chain combines TRBV14 with TRBJ2-1; either TRBD1 or TRBD2 may supply D (7 bases each). CDR1 and CDR2 from the germline V gene are SGHDN and FVKESK. V gave up 1 base and J gave up 4 bases, with 14 bases separating them. CDR3 size: 16 residues. The CDR3, as DNA: TGTGCCAGCAGCCAAGCCTACAGGGGACTATACAATGAGCAGTTCTTC. The encoded protein is CASSQAYRGLYNEQFF. Variable domain in full (rest from reference TRBV14 and TRBJ2-1): EAGVTQFPSHSVIEKGQTVTLRCDPISGHDNLYWYRRVMGKEIKFLLHFVKESKQDESGMPNNRFLAERTGGTYSTLKVQPAELEDSGVYFCASSQAYRGLYNEQFFGPGTRLTVL.

This clonotype was picked up one time. The chain combines TRBV5-5 with TRBJ2-2; tentative D call: TRBD1 (6 bases). V was cut by 0 bases and J by 4 bases, with 10 bases left in between. The germline CDR1 and CDR2 sequences are SGHKS and YYEKEE (reference sequence). This CDR3 contains 15 residues. The chain's CDR3 is CASSLDRVITGELFF. CDR3 nucleotide sequence: TGTGCCAGCAGCTTGGACAGGGTTATCACCGGGGAGCTGTTTTTT.

This clonotype was detected many times. The rearrangement links TRBV12-3 or TRBV12-4 to TRBJ2-4, with a tentative D call TRBD2 (6 bases). Trimming took 5 bases from V and 0 from J, leaving 17 bases between them. The CDR3 is 17 residues long. CDR3 sequence: CASSLASGTGAKNIQYF. The CDR3 DNA reads as TGTGCCAGCAGTCTCGCCTCCGGGACTGGAGCCAAAAACATTCAGTACTTC.

The chain employs TRBV18 and TRBJ1-5; the D is unclear. The CDR3 consists of 15 residues. The germline gives CDR1 KGHSH, CDR2 LQKENI. Trimming cost V 1 base and J 1 base, with 8 bases left between them. For the CDR3, the DNA is TGTGCCAGCTCACCACAGGGTATGAGCAATCAGCCCCAGCATTTT. This translates into CASSPQGMSNQPQHF.

The chain combines TRBV20-1 with TRBJ2-7, with D unresolved. The CDR3 is 12 residues long. Germline assignment: CDR1 DFQATT and CDR2 SNEGSKA (reference sequence). DNA of the CDR3: TGCTCCCTCGGTTCTACGGGCTACGAGCAGTACTTC. This encodes CSLGSTGYEQYF.

In this sample, this clonotype turned up a few times. This chain connects TRBV5-6 to TRBJ2-1; D is perhaps TRBD2 (5 bases). The CDR3 is 15 amino acids. Germline V lookup: CDR1 SGHDT, CDR2 YYEEEE. Trimming removed 5 bases from V and 7 bases from J, with 19 bases in between. The CDR3 region has the DNA TGTGCCAGCAGAACCGGGAAGGGCCTTGGGAATGAGCAGTTCTTC. Translating gives CASRTGKGLGNEQFF.

This clonotype was counted between two and nine times. The chain joins TRBV7-8 to TRBJ2-7; D uncertain. The germline gives CDR1 SGHVS, CDR2 FQNEAQ. The CDR3 is 15 residues long. With 1 base removed from V and 3 bases from J, the gap between germline ends came to 13 bases. CDR3 loop: CASSLVPRFLYEQYF. CDR3 DNA sequence: TGTGCCAGCAGCTTAGTACCACGGTTCCTCTACGAGCAGTACTTC.

This chain uses TRBV7-9 with TRBJ2-7, with D possibly matching TRBD1 (6 bases). Deletions cut 2 bases from V and 5 bases from J, with 13 bases between. The CDR3 has 14 amino acids. Germline V gene lookup returns CDR1 SEHNR and CDR2 FQNEAQ (reference sequence). CDR3 in DNA: TGTGCCAGCAGCTTAATAACAGGGCACCACGAGCAGTACTTC. It yields the protein CASSLITGHHEQYF.